Following are 3 T cell receptor beta chains from one sample sequenced in a study of T cell responses to AZD1222 COVID-19 vaccine. The method was immunoSEQ multiplex PCR; TCRdb's version includes in-frame clones alone and lacks a portion of them. The data contain around 100,000 clones, roughly 90% of them singletons. This specimen consisted of peripheral blood, obtained on day 0 of AZD1222 vaccination. Receptor source: an adult in good health.

This clone showed up just once. The chain carries TRBV11-3 and TRBJ2-7; 8 nucleotides match TRBD2. Germline CDR1 SGHNT, CDR2 YENEEA. V dropped 5 bases and J dropped 1; count of bases not matched to a gene: 4. The CDR3 spans 14 residues. The CDR3 loop reads CASSPGLASYEQYF. The DNA of the CDR3 is TGTGCCAGCAGCCCAGGACTAGCATCCTACGAGCAGTACTTC.

In nucleotides, the CDR3 is TGTGCCAGCAGCCAAGAACCCAGCTTCGAGCAGTTCTTC. Protein product: CASSQEPSFEQFF. The V gene is TRBV3-1 (or the pseudogene TRBV3-2), the J gene TRBJ2-1; D is ambiguous. The CDR3 runs 13 residues. CDR1 and CDR2 from the germline V gene are LGHDT and YNNKEL (reference sequence). V was trimmed by 0 bases and J by 10 bases, leaving 10 bases between them.

The CDR3 region is CASSSGGADTQYF. CDR3 DNA sequence: TGTGCCAGCAGTTCCGGGGGAGCAGATACGCAGTATTTT. The genes are TRBV2 and TRBJ2-3; maybe TRBD2 (6 bases). Germline V gene sequence: CDR1 SNHLY, CDR2 FYNNEI. The CDR3 is 13 amino acids. V was pared by 5 bases and J by 4 bases, with 10 bases between.